This entry concerns a single T cell receptor beta chain. Its antigen has not been determined. Base qualities are not recorded, but no much larger clone differs from it by a single base. This specimen belongs to a study of beta chain features in type 1 diabetes (dated by TCRdb to 2016 to 2018). Regarding the study in general: No differences in mean age, gender distribution, total cell number or subset yield were found between patients and healthy donors. A total of 107,917,701 sorted cells were examined across all samples, and a strong correlation was observed between cell number per subset and RNA yield. In the study, recently diagnosed type 1 diabetes patients and matched healthy donors were compared on the TCRB repertoires of their sorted circulating CD4+ T cell subsets. Whereas all 28 donors provided naive and central memory subsets, regulatory and stem cell-like memory subsets were isolated from just 8 patients and about eight healthy donors. On the study overall, not on this receptor specifically: Because small numbers of individuals were included in the HLA sub-analyses, any influence of HLA type on TCRB rearrangement was left unresolved. PCR might favor shorter templates, but patient and control samples were amplified and corrected together, so any skew would affect both groups equally. In all four CD4+ subsets, TCRB CDR3 length was moderately but significantly shorter in type 1 diabetes patients. Naive, central memory and regulatory TCRB repertoires appeared to be more similar among patients than among healthy donors. Patients with type 1 diabetes made fewer insertions and deleted more nucleotides at VDJ recombination sites, implying thymic rearrangement abnormalities. Because cDNA was sequenced instead of genomic DNA, highly expressing activated cells could be over-represented, though the groups showed no difference in activation or CD3 levels.

V is pared back by 2 bases and J by 5 bases, with 15 bases lying between the germline termini. Inclusive of the bounding cysteine and phenylalanine, the CDR3 is 15 residues long. The CDR3 DNA has 45 bases and is translated from base 1. CDR1 is given as SGHTA and CDR2 as FQGNSA, both from the germline V gene. Each donor gave one peripheral blood draw, averaging roughly 120 mL, which was collected into heparinised tubes. A BD FACSAria II was used to sort naive, central memory, regulatory and stem cell-like memory CD4+ T cells with a panel that included CD45RO, CCR7, CD25, CD127, CD95 and CD27. A purity above 95% was achieved for all sorted populations. PBMCs were isolated right away by Lymphoprep density gradient centrifugation and were stained directly, without culture. So that batch effects would be minimized, each experiment stained and sorted samples in pairs, pairing one healthy donor with one patient.

The entire amount of isolated RNA was reverse transcribed using the High Capacity cDNA Reverse Transcription Kit, so the sequenced TCRB transcripts were expressed ones. Deep immunoSEQ sequencing was applied to naive, central memory and regulatory T cell samples, giving an average of roughly 3.5 million total reads per sample. After sorted cells were lysed in RLT buffer, RNA was extracted with DNase-treated RNeasy Micro or Mini kits, with the choice depending on cell number. To prevent cross-contamination, each cell subset was processed individually, whereas patient and healthy donor samples were processed jointly. Using the immunoSEQ multiplex PCR, TCRB sequences were amplified from cDNA into 87-bp fragments spanning the CDR3 region. Amplicons were sequenced on the Illumina HiSeq platform. As for the original processing: PCR bias was corrected computationally using synthetic template baselines, and reads within Hamming distance 2 were collapsed, with unmergeable singletons discarded. Reads were aligned against IMGT to assign V, D and J genes, CDR3 length and insertions or deletions at six rearrangement sites. Within each subset, clonotype counts were normalized to sorted cell number, and only after that were true diversity and Gini coefficients computed with the tcR R package. Repertoire sharing was quantified using the overlap coefficient calculated on TCRB nucleotide sequences. Held by TCRdb, this immuneACCESS table contains in-frame sequences only and omits some clones. Under half of the omission traces to an unresolved V gene where checked; the cause of the rest is unknown. For V, J and clone size, that table is used; D and trimming come from the DNA. This sample is represented by about 290,000 clones; about 8.5% of them were singletons. The top ten hold approximately 0.93% of the sample.

The sample comprised central memory CD4+ T cells from blood. The chain employs TRBV7-2 and TRBJ2-5; the D gene cannot be resolved reliably. This sequence originates from a woman in her late teens or twenties in good health. The CDR3 reads as follows: CASSLSARSGETQYF. The nucleotide sequence is given as TGTGCCAGCAGCTTATCGGCCCGGTCCGGGGAGACCCAGTACTTC.